A selection of T cell receptor beta chains follows, all from one sample in a study of technical replicates of blood from several donors. Profiling relied on immunoSEQ multiplex PCR, and the TCRdb table lists in-frame clones only, not all of them. This sample has under 70,000 clones, with more than 70% found just once. The specimen sequenced was PBMCs. Receptor source: a human donor in good health. Some clones in this sample may be carry-over from other donors' samples. CDR3s include the opening cysteine and the closing phenylalanine or tryptophan. The D gene is left open where the match is weak. Not every row has a clone size; where given, it reads once, few, many or a size class.

v_gene	j_gene	len	abundance	d_gene	CDR3aa	CDR3nt
TRBV1	TRBJ2-1	16	NA	NA	CTSSQVSGRTYNEQFF	TGCACCAGCAGCCAAGTGAGCGGGAGAACCTACAATGAGCAGTTCTTC
TRBV29-1	TRBJ2-1	11	NA	NA	CSVRQTNEQFF	TGCAGCGTCAGACAGACGAATGAGCAGTTCTTC
TRBV7-2	TRBJ1-2	13	NA	NA	CASSLGRVKGYTF	TGTGCCAGCAGCTTAGGCAGGGTGAAAGGCTACACCTTC
TRBV27	TRBJ2-1	14	NA	TRBD2	CASSFRLAGNEQFF	TGTGCCAGCAGTTTCCGCCTAGCGGGCAATGAGCAGTTCTTC
TRBV6-4	TRBJ1-6	16	NA	NA	CASPPRGGSSGSPLHF	TGTGCCAGCCCCCCAAGGGGGGGGTCTTCGGGTTCACCCCTCCACTTT
TRBV11-2	TRBJ2-7	13	NA	NA	CASSLDLTDEQYF	TGTGCCAGCAGCTTAGATCTTACAGACGAGCAGTACTTC
TRBV30	TRBJ1-5	14	few	NA	CAWSVFYSNQPQHF	TGTGCCTGGAGTGTCTTTTATAGCAATCAGCCCCAGCATTTT
TRBV11-2	TRBJ2-2	16	NA	TRBD2	CASSSSRGLDPGELFF	TGTGCCAGCAGCTCCAGCCGGGGACTAGATCCCGGGGAGCTGTTTTTT
TRBV28	TRBJ1-2	14	many	TRBD1	CASRSQGAHYGYTF	TGTGCCAGCAGGAGCCAGGGGGCTCACTATGGCTACACCTTC
TRBV9	TRBJ2-5	16	NA	TRBD2	CASSVDSGSFSETQYF	TGTGCCAGCAGCGTAGATAGCGGGAGTTTTTCAGAGACCCAGTACTTC
TRBV21-1	TRBJ1-5	15	NA	NA	CASSKGSGDNQPQHF	TGTGCCAGCAGCAAGGGATCGGGGGACAATCAGCCCCAGCATTTT
TRBV7-9	TRBJ1-2	14	NA	TRBD1	CASTRDRVGYGYTF	TGTGCCAGCACCCGGGACAGGGTAGGGTATGGCTACACCTTC
TRBV6-4	TRBJ2-7	15	NA	NA	CASSVGPGDSYEQYF	TGTGCCAGCAGTGTCGGGCCGGGGGACTCCTACGAGCAGTACTTC
TRBV14	TRBJ2-3	11	NA	NA	CASSQGPREYF	TGTGCCAGCAGCCAAGGGCCGAGGGAGTATTTT
TRBV7-2	TRBJ2-1	15	NA	NA	CASSLFGGVYNEQFF	TGTGCCAGCAGCTTATTTGGAGGGGTCTACAATGAGCAGTTCTTC